The clone carrying this TCR beta chain turned up a few times. Its antigen is not identified. This specimen belongs to a study of T-cell memory formation after mild COVID-19. Study-wide findings and caveats: In pre-infection memory, a portion of responding clones appeared, which suggested that cross-reactive memory joined. Clones shrinking from day 15 to 85 showed even CD4/CD8 mixes; later expanders tilted CD4+.

5'RACE with constant-segment primers yielded barcoded, UMI-tagged TCR alpha and TCR beta cDNA libraries. TCRdb re-analysed the 5' RACE reads in MiXCR, keeping a single row per CDR3 protein. Among roughly 620,000 distinct CDR3 sequences listed, roughly 17% were seen once. Deletions cut 0 bases from V and 3 bases from J, with 14 bases between. Germline CDR1 is MGHRA and CDR2 is YSYEKL. This CDR3 region has 16 residues. The TCR sequence derives from an adult woman who had mild COVID-19 (a few samples of this study predate the infection). Cell type and time point are not known. The sample comprised PBMCs or a T cell subset sorted from them (not recorded which). This rearrangement joins TRBV4-1 to TRBJ1-2; D possibly corresponds to TRBD1 (5 bases). This chain's CDR3 is CASSQDRGGAYYGYTF. The CDR3 DNA follows: TGCGCCAGCAGCCAAGACCGAGGAGGGGCTTACTATGGCTACACCTTC.